This T cell receptor beta chain came from a study of graft-versus-host responses after intestinal transplantation. Study-wide context: Transplants were multivisceral, liver-intestinal, or isolated intestinal. Every recipient had anti-thymocyte globulin induction and 2 to 4 years of tacrolimus plus steroids. The study, taken as a whole, reports: Recipient marrow held GvH clones, some first seen in ileum or blood. Individuals carrying graft-donor T cell macrochimerism showed high graft-versus-host to host-versus-graft clonal ratios in allografts.

Germline V gene data show CDR1 as ENHRY and CDR2 as SYGVKD. The V end lost 2 bases, the J end lost 2 bases, and 13 bases lay between the germline ends. The CDR3 is made up of 15 amino acids. The table lists this clone with a few counts. Its target is unknown. Generated by immunoSEQ multiplex PCR, the TCRdb table keeps only in-frame clones and is missing some. The sample includes about 90,000 clones, 90% to 95% seen only once; the top ten take roughly 0.49%. The V gene is TRBV10-3, the J gene TRBJ2-7; D ambiguous. Sequenced here: unstimulated CD8+ T cells sorted from spleen or lymph node cells, sampled before intestinal transplant. This receptor was identified in a human donor who received an intestinal transplant. The CDR3 is CAISEGLWHAYEQYF. The CDR3 DNA reads as TGTGCCATCAGTGAGGGCCTTTGGCACGCCTACGAGCAGTACTTC.